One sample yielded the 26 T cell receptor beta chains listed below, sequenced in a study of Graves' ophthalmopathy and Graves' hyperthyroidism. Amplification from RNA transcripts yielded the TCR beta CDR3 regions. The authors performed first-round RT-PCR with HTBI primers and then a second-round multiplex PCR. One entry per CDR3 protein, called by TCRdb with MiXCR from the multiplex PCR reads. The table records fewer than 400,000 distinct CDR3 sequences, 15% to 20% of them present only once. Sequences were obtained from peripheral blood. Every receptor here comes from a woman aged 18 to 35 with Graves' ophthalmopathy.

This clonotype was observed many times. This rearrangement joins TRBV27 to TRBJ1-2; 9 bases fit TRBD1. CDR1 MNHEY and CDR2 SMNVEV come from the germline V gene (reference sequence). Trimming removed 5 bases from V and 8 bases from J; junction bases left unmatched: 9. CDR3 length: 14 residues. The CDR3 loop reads CASSAGTGRGGYTF. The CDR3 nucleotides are TGTGCCAGCAGTGCGGGGACAGGGAGAGGCGGCTACACCTTC.

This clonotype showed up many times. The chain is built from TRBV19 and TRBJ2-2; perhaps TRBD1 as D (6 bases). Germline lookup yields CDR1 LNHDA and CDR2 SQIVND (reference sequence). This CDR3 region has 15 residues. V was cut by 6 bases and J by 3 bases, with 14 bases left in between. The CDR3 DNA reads TGTGCCAGTAGAGAACAGGGAATTCACACCGGGGAGCTGTTTTTT. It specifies CASREQGIHTGELFF. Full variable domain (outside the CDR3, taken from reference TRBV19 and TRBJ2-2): DGGITQSPKYLFRKEGQNVTLSCEQNLNHDAMYWYRQDPGQGLRLIYYSQIVNDFQKGDIAEGYSVSREKKESFPLTVTSAQKNPTAFYLCASREQGIHTGELFFGEGSRLTVL.

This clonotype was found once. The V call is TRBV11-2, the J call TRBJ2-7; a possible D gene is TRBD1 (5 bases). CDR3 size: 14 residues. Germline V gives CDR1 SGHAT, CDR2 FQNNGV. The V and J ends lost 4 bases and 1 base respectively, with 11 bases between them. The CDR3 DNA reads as TGTGCCAGCAGCTCAAACACAGGTTCCTACGAGCAGTACTTC. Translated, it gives CASSSNTGSYEQYF.

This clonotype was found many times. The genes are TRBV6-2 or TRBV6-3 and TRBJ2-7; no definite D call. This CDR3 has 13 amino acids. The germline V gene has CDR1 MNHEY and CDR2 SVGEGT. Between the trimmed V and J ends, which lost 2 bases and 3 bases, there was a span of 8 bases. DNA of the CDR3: TGTGCCAGCAGTTACGGGCAGATCTACGAGCAGTACTTC. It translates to CASSYGQIYEQYF.

CDR3: CATREAEAFF. DNA of the CDR3: TGTGCCACCCGGGAGGCTGAAGCTTTCTTT. The chain couples TRBV10-3 to TRBJ1-1, with D unresolved. Germline CDR1 is ENHRY and CDR2 is SYGVKD. The germline V and J ends were trimmed by 10 bases and 6 bases, with 9 bases remaining between them. This CDR3 spans 10 amino acids.

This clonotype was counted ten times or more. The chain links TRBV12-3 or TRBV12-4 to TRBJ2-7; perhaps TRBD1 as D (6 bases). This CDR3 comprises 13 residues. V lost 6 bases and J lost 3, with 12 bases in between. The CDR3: CASRTGHNYEQYF. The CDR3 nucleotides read TGTGCCAGCAGGACGGGACACAACTACGAGCAGTACTTC.

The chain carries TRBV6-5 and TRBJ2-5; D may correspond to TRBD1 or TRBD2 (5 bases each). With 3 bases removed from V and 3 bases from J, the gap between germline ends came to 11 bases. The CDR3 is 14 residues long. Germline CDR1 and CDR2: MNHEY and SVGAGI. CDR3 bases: TGTGCCAGCAGTTATACCAGGGAGAAAGAGACCCAGTACTTC. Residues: CASSYTREKETQYF.

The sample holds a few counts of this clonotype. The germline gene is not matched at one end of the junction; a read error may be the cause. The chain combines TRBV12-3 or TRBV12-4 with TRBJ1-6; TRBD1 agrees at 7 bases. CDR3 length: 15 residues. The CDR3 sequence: CASNLTGQPNSPLHF. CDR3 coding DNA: TGTGCCAGCAATTTAACGGGACAGCCTAATTCACCCCTCCACTTT.

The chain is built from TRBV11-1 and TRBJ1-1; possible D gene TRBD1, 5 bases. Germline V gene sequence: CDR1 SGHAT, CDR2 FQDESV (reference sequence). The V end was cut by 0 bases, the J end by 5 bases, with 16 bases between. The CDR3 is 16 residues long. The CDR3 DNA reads TGTGCCAGCAGCTTAGCGGGTTTGGGGGTTGAGACTGAAGCTTTCTTT. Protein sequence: CASSLAGLGVETEAFF.

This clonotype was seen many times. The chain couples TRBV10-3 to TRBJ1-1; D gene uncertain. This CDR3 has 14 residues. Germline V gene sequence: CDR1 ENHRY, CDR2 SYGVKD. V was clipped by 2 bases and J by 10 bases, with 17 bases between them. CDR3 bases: TGTGCCATCAGTGAGGCAAGCACCGCCGGCCCAGCTTTCTTT. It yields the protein CAISEASTAGPAFF.

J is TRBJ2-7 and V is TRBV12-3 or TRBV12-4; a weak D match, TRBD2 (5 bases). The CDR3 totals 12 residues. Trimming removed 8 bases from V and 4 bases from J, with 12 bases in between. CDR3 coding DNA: TGTGCCAGCGGGAGAGGCCCTTACGAGCAGTACTTC. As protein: CASGRGPYEQYF.

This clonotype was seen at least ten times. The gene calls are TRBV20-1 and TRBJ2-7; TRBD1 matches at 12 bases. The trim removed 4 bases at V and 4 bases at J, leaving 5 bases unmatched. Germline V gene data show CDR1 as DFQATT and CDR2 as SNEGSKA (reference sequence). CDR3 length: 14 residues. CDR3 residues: CSAKGTGGAYEQYF. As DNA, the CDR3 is TGCAGTGCTAAGGGGACAGGGGGCGCTTACGAGCAGTACTTC.

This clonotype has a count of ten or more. The CDR3 DNA is TGTGCCAGCAGTGGGGCAGTTTACTACGAGCAGTACTTC. Translating it yields CASSGAVYYEQYF. This chain uses TRBV2 with TRBJ2-7; no definite D call. CDR3 length equals 13 residues. CDR1 is SNHLY and CDR2 is FYNNEI in the germline V gene. The V and J ends lost 4 bases and 3 bases respectively, with 10 bases between them.

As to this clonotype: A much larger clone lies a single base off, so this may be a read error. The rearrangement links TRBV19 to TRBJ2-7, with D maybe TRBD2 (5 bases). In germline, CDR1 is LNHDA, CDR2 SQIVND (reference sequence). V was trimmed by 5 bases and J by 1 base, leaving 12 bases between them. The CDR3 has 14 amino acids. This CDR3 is CASSRRWTSYEQYF. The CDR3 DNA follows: TGTGCCAGTAGTCGCAGGTGGACTTCCTACGAGCAGTACTTC.

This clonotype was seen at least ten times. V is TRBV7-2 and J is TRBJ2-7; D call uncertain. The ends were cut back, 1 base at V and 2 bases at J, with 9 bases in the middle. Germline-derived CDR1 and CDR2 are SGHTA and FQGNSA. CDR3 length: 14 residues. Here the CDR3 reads CASSLGHFTYEQYF. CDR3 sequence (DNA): TGTGCCAGCAGCTTAGGGCACTTCACCTACGAGCAGTACTTC.

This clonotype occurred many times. The CDR3: CATSPLTWTEAFF. In DNA, the CDR3 is TGTGCCACCTCTCCGCTCACTTGGACTGAAGCTTTCTTT. The chain links TRBV28 to TRBJ1-1; no clear D gene. V shed 10 bases and J shed 5 bases, with 17 bases lying between them. CDR1 and CDR2 (germline): MDHEN, SYDVKM. CDR3 length equals 13 residues.

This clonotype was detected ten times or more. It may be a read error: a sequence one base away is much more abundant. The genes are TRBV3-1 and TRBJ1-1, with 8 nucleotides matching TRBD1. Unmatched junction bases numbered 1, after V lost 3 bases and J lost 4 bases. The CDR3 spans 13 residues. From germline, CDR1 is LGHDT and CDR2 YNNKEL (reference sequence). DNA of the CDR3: TGTGCCAGCAGCCAGACAGGGGCCACTGAAGCTTTCTTT. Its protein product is CASSQTGATEAFF. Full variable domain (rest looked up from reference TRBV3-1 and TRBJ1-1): DTAVSQTPKYLVTQMGNDKSIKCEQNLGHDTMYWYKQDSKKFLKIMFSYNNKELIINETVPNRFSPKSPDKAHLNLHINSLELGDSAVYFCASSQTGATEAFFGQGTRLTVV.

Here the CDR3 reads CASSARDRVNAFF. CDR3 DNA: TGTGCCAGCAGTGCCCGGGACAGGGTAAACGCTTTCTTT. The chain recombines TRBV6-1 with TRBJ1-1, with 9 nucleotides matching TRBD1. Germline V gene sequence: CDR1 MNHNS, CDR2 SASEGT. Trimming removed 4 bases from V and 11 bases from J; junction bases left unmatched: 8. This CDR3 spans 13 amino acids.

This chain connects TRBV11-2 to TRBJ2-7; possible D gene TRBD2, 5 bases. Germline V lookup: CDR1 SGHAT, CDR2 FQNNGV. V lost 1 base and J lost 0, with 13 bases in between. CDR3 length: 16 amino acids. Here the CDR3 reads CASSLVAGLSSYEQYF. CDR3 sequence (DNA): TGTGCCAGCAGCTTAGTGGCGGGCCTCAGCTCCTACGAGCAGTACTTC.

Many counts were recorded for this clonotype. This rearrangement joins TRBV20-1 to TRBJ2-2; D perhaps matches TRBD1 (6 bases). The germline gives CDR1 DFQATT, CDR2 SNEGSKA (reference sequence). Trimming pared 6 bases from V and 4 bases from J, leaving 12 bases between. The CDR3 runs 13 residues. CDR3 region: CSAVIGGTGELFF. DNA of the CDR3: TGCAGTGCCGTTATAGGGGGCACCGGGGAGCTGTTTTTT.

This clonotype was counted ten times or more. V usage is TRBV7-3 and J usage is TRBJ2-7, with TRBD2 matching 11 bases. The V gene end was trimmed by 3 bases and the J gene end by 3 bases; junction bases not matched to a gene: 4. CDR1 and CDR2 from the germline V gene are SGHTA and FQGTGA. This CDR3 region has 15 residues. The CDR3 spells CASSFTSGSNYEQYF. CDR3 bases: TGTGCCAGCAGCTTCACTAGCGGGAGTAACTACGAGCAGTACTTC.

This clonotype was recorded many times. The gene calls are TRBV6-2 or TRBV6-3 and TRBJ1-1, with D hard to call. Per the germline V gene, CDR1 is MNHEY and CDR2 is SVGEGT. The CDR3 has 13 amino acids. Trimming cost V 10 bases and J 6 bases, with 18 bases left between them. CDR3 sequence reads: CATAALMTAEAFF. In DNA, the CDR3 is TGTGCCACCGCTGCCCTAATGACCGCTGAAGCTTTCTTT.

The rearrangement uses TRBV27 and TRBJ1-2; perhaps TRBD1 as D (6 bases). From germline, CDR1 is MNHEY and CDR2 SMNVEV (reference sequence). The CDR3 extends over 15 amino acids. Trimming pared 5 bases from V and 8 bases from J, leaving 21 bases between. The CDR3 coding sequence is TGTGCCAGCAGTCGGGCGACAGGCTCCCTTACCGGCTACACCTTC. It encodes CASSRATGSLTGYTF.

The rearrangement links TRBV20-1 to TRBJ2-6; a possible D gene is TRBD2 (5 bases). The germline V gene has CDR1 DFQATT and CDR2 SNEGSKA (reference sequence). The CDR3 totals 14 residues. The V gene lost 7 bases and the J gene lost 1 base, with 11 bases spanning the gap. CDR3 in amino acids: CSGGKGSGANVLTF. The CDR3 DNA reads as TGCAGTGGAGGGAAGGGTTCTGGGGCCAACGTCCTGACTTTC.

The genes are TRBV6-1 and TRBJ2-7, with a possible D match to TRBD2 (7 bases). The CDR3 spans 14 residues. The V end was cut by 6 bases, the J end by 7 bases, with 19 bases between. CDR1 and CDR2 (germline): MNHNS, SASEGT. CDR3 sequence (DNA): TGTGCCAGCAGCCTTGGGGGGGGGGCGCGTGAGCAGTACTTC. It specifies CASSLGGGAREQYF.

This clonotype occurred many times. The CDR3 loop reads CASSLRPGPSGNTIYF. CDR3 DNA sequence: TGTGCCAGCAGTTTAAGGCCGGGGCCATCTGGAAACACCATATATTTT. This sequence joins TRBV12-3 or TRBV12-4 and TRBJ1-3; D is perhaps TRBD1 (5 bases). This CDR3 has 16 residues. With 2 bases removed from V and 1 base from J, the gap between germline ends came to 12 bases.